Presented here are 5 T cell receptor beta chains from one specimen sequenced in a study of cytomegalovirus exposure and HLA in healthy donors. The study ran its PCR with 60 Vbeta and 13 Jbeta primers. Here immunoSEQ multiplex PCR was the method, and the copy in TCRdb shows in-frame clones only, minus some. Of about 160,000 clones listed, approximately 81% are singletons. The sequenced material came from PBMCs. The receptors shown here come from a woman in her 30s in good health and CMV-seropositive.

The chain joins TRBV6-6 to TRBJ1-2; D is perhaps TRBD1 (6 bases). The CDR3 runs to 13 residues. Germline CDR1 reads MNHNY; CDR2 reads SVGAGI (reference sequence). Trimming took 6 bases from V and 6 from J, leaving 14 bases between them. The CDR3 DNA is TGTGCCAGCAGCCACAGGGTCTGGGATGGCTACACCTTC. As protein: CASSHRVWDGYTF.

On this clone itself: At one of its ends the junction is not consistent with the germline gene, which may arise from a read error. The J gene is TRBJ2-4, the V gene TRBV7-9, with 8 nucleotides matching TRBD1. There are 15 residues in the CDR3. CDR1 is SEHNR, CDR2 FQNEAQ, per germline (reference sequence). This CDR3 reads CSSSSQGADKNIQYF. For the CDR3, the DNA is TGTTCCAGCAGCTCGCAGGGGGCGGACAAAAACATTCAGTACTTC.

The CDR3 is CASSWTSGNQPQHF. CDR3 DNA: TGTGCCAGCAGCTGGACATCGGGCAATCAGCCCCAGCATTTT. This rearrangement joins TRBV2 to TRBJ1-5; D is perhaps TRBD1 (5 bases). Germline V gives CDR1 SNHLY, CDR2 FYNNEI. CDR3 size: 14 residues. Trimming took off 6 bases at V and 2 bases at J, with 11 bases between the two ends.

The chain links TRBV18 to TRBJ1-3, with D unclear. In germline, CDR1 is KGHSH, CDR2 LQKENI. Trimming took off 0 bases at V and 4 bases at J, with 7 bases between the two ends. CDR3 length: 14 amino acids. As DNA, the CDR3 is TGTGCCAGCTCACCACCTGGGCAGGGAAACACCATATATTTT. It codes for CASSPPGQGNTIYF.

This sequence joins TRBV6-5 and TRBJ1-1; 7 nucleotides line up with TRBD1. Unmatched junction bases numbered 8, after V lost 6 bases and J lost 4 bases. Germline V lookup: CDR1 MNHEY, CDR2 SVGAGI. The CDR3 is 14 residues long. The CDR3: CASSDREKGTEAFF. The CDR3 coding sequence is TGTGCCAGCAGCGACAGGGAGAAGGGCACTGAAGCTTTCTTT.